This T cell receptor beta chain stems from a study of CD4 and CD8 cells across lung adenocarcinoma regions (dated by TCRdb to 2016 to 2018). Describing the broader study: To look at intratumor heterogeneity in the T cell receptor repertoire, the study compared tumor centers against tumor margins.

The CDR3 covers 16 residues, taking in both the cysteine and the phenylalanine. This entry keeps only the CDR3 DNA: 48 bases, framed from base 1. Sequences MNHEY (CDR1) and SVGAGI (CDR2) are obtained from the germline V gene. V is clipped by 2 bases and J by 4 bases, and the sequence between their germline boundaries is 14 bases long. Donors were patients with localized lung adenocarcinoma, a subtype of non-small cell lung cancer. The margins of localized lung adenocarcinomas were where the samples came from. For TCR repertoire analysis, CD8+ T cells from tumor tissue were profiled apart from CD4+ T cells. Library preparation employed PCR. Sequencing instrument: HiSeq X Ten. The public reads were quality trimmed at Q25 with fastp and then assembled into clones with MiXCR by TCRdb, keeping productive beta chains. Rows are combined by CDR3 protein, so each entry shows the most common genes and DNA. The sample table lists 10,000 to 15,000 distinct CDR3 sequences, less than 60% of them with a count of one. The biggest ten clones account for roughly 27% of the sample.

Worth noting for this clonotype: Its antigen target is currently unknown. Per-base qualities were not stored, and no clone one base away is much larger.

The rearrangement joined TRBV6-5 to TRBJ1-4; no D segment can be confidently identified. The specimen was CD8+ T cells from the margin of a lung tumor. This sample's cell subset or site label indicates: tumor margin region. The sequence was obtained from a female donor with lung adenocarcinoma. The CD4 and CD8 labels of this study may be unreliable. The DNA sequence is given as TGTGCCAGCAGTTACAGTCCCGGAGCTATTAATGAAAAACTGTTTTTT. It is translated as CASSYSPGAINEKLFF.